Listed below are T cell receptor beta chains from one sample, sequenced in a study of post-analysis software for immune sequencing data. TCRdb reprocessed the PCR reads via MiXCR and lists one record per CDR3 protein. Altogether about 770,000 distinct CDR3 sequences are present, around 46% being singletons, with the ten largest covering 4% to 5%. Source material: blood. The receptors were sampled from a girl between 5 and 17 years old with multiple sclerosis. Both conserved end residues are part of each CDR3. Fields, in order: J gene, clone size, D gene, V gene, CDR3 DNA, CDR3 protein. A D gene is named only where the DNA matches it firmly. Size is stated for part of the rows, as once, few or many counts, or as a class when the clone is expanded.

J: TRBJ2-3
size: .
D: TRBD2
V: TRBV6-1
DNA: TGTGCCAGCAGTAAGACGAAAAAGCGGGAGGGCCTGGCAGATACGCAGTATTTT
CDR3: CASSKTKKREGLADTQYF

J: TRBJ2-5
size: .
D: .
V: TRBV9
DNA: TGTGCCAGCAGCGTAGACGAGGGTTCGAAGACCCAGTACTTC
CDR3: CASSVDEGSKTQYF

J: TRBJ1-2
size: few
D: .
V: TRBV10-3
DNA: TGTGCCATCAAGCCTTCCATGACGGTTTATGGCTACACCTTC
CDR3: CAIKPSMTVYGYTF

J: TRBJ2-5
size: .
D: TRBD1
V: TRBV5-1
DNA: TGCGCCAGCAGCTTGGAGCTAGGACAGGGACAAGAGACCCAGTACTTC
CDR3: CASSLELGQGQETQYF

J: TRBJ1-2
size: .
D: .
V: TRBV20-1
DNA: TGCAGTGCTGCCGCAGATTATGGCTACACCTTC
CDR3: CSAAADYGYTF

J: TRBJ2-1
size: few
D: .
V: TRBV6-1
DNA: TGTGCCAGCGGACGATTGGTCTACAATGAGCAGTTCTTC
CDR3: CASGRLVYNEQFF

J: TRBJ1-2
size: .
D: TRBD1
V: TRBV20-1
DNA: TGCAGTGCTGAGACACAGGGGGCAGGCTATGGCTACACCTTC
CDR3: CSAETQGAGYGYTF

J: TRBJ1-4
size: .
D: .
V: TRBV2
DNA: TGTGCCAGCAGGGACCCCCTCGGGCTTATTAATGAAAAACTGTTTTTT
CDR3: CASRDPLGLINEKLFF

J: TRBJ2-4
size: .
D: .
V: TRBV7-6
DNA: TGTGCCAGCAGCTTTAGCATCCGCCTAGCGCCCCTAGCCAAAAACATTCAGTACTTC
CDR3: CASSFSIRLAPLAKNIQYF

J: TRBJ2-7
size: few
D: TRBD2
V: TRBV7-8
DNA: TGTGCCAGCAGCTTGCAGACCACTAGCGGGAGATACGAGCAGTACTTC
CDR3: CASSLQTTSGRYEQYF

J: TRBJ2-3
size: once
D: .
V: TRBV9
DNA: TGTGCCAGCTCCGGGATGGCAGATACGCAGTATTTT
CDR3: CASSGMADTQYF

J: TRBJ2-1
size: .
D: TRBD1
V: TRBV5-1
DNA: TGTGCCAGCAGTCTGGGACAGACCTACAATGAGCAGTTCTTC
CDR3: CASSLGQTYNEQFF

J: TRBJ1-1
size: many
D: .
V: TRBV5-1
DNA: TGCGCCAGCAGCGTGGGACAGAACACTGAAGCTTTCTTT
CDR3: CASSVGQNTEAFF

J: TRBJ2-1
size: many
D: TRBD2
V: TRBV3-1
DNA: TGTGCCAGCAGCCAAGAATGGGCGGGAGGGCCCTACAATGAGCAGTTCTTC
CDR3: CASSQEWAGGPYNEQFF

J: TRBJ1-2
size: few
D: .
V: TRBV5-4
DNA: TGTGCCAGCAGCGAGGACAGTCTATCTGGCTACACCTTC
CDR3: CASSEDSLSGYTF

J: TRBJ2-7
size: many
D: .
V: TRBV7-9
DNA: TGTGCCAGCAGTTCTGGGGACTACGAGCAGTACTTC
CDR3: CASSSGDYEQYF

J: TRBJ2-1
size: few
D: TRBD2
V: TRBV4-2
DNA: TGTGCCAGCAGCCAAGAATTAGGACTAGCGGGGTCCAATGAGCAGTTCTTC
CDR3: CASSQELGLAGSNEQFF

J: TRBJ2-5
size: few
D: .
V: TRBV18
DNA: TGTGCCAGCTCACCATCCCGGGGTAGAGAGACCCAGTACTTC
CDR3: CASSPSRGRETQYF

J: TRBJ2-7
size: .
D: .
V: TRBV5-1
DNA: TGCGCCAGCAGCTTGACCAGGACCGACTACGAGCAGTACTTC
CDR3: CASSLTRTDYEQYF

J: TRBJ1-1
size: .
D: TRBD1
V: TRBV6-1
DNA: TGTGCCAGCCCGGGACAGGGGACTGAAGCTTTCTTT
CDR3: CASPGQGTEAFF

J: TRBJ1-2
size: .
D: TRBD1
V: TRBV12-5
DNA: TGTGCTAGTGGACAGCGGACAGGGAAGGTCTATGGCTACACCTTC
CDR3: CASGQRTGKVYGYTF

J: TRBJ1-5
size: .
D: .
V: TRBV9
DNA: TGTGCCAGCAGCGTAGGACAGATCAATCAGCCCCAGCATTTT
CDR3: CASSVGQINQPQHF

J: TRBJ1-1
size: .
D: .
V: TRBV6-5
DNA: TGTGCCAGCAGTTACCGCTTATTCGGGGGGAACACTGAAGCTTTCTTT
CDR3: CASSYRLFGGNTEAFF

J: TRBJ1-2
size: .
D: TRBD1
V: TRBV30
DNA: TGTGCCTGGCTTGGGACAGGAATCTATGGCTACACCTTC
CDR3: CAWLGTGIYGYTF

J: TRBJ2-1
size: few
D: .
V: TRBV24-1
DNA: TGTGCCACCAGTGATTGGGCCCCCAATGAGCAGTTCTTC
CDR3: CATSDWAPNEQFF

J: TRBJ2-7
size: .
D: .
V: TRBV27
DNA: TGTGCCAGCAGGTTAGGGCTAGCCTCCTACGAGCAGTACTTC
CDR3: CASRLGLASYEQYF

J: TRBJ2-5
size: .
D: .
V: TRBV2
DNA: TGTGCCAGCAGGGTACTGACAGGGACTGGAGAGACCCAGTACTTC
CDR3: CASRVLTGTGETQYF

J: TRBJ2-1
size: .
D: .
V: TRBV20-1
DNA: TGCAGTGCTAGACTTGGGGAGAGCGGCAATGAGCAGTTCTTC
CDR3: CSARLGESGNEQFF

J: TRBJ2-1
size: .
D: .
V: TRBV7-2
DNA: TGTGCCAGCAGCTTATCTGCGGGCGGCTCCTACAATGAGCAGTTCTTC
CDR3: CASSLSAGGSYNEQFF

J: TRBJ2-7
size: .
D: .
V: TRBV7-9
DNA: TGTGCCAGCCAGGCGGAGGCGGTGCACGAGCAGTACTTC
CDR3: CASQAEAVHEQYF

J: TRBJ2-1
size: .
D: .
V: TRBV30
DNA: TGTGCCTGGAGTGTACTACGGGGATCTGAGCAGTTCTTC
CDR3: CAWSVLRGSEQFF

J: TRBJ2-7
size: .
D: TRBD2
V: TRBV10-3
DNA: TGTGCCATCAGTGAAGGTCATAGAGAGCGGGAGCCCTACGAGCAGTACTTC
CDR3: CAISEGHREREPYEQYF

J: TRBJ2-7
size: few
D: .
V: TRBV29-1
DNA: TGCAGCGTTGAGGTCCAATACGAGCAGTACTTC
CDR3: CSVEVQYEQYF

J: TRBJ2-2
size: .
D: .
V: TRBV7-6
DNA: TGTGCCAGCAGCCCTTGGGGGGCGGGCGGGGAGCTGTTTTTT
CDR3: CASSPWGAGGELFF

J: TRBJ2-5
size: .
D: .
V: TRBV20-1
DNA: TGCGGTGCTAGGGGCCAAGAGACCCAGTACTTC
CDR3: CGARGQETQYF

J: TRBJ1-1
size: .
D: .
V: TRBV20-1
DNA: TGCAGTGCTAGTGGGGGCCTAGGCGACACTGAAGCTTTCTTT
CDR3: CSASGGLGDTEAFF

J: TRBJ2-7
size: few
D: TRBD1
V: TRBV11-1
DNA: TGTGCCAGCAGCTTCCTACCCGGGACAGGAAGCTACGAGCAGTACTTC
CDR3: CASSFLPGTGSYEQYF

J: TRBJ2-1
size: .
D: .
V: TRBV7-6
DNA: TGTGCCAGCAGCTCCGCCTTGGGGGCCAACAATGAGCAGTTCTTC
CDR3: CASSSALGANNEQFF